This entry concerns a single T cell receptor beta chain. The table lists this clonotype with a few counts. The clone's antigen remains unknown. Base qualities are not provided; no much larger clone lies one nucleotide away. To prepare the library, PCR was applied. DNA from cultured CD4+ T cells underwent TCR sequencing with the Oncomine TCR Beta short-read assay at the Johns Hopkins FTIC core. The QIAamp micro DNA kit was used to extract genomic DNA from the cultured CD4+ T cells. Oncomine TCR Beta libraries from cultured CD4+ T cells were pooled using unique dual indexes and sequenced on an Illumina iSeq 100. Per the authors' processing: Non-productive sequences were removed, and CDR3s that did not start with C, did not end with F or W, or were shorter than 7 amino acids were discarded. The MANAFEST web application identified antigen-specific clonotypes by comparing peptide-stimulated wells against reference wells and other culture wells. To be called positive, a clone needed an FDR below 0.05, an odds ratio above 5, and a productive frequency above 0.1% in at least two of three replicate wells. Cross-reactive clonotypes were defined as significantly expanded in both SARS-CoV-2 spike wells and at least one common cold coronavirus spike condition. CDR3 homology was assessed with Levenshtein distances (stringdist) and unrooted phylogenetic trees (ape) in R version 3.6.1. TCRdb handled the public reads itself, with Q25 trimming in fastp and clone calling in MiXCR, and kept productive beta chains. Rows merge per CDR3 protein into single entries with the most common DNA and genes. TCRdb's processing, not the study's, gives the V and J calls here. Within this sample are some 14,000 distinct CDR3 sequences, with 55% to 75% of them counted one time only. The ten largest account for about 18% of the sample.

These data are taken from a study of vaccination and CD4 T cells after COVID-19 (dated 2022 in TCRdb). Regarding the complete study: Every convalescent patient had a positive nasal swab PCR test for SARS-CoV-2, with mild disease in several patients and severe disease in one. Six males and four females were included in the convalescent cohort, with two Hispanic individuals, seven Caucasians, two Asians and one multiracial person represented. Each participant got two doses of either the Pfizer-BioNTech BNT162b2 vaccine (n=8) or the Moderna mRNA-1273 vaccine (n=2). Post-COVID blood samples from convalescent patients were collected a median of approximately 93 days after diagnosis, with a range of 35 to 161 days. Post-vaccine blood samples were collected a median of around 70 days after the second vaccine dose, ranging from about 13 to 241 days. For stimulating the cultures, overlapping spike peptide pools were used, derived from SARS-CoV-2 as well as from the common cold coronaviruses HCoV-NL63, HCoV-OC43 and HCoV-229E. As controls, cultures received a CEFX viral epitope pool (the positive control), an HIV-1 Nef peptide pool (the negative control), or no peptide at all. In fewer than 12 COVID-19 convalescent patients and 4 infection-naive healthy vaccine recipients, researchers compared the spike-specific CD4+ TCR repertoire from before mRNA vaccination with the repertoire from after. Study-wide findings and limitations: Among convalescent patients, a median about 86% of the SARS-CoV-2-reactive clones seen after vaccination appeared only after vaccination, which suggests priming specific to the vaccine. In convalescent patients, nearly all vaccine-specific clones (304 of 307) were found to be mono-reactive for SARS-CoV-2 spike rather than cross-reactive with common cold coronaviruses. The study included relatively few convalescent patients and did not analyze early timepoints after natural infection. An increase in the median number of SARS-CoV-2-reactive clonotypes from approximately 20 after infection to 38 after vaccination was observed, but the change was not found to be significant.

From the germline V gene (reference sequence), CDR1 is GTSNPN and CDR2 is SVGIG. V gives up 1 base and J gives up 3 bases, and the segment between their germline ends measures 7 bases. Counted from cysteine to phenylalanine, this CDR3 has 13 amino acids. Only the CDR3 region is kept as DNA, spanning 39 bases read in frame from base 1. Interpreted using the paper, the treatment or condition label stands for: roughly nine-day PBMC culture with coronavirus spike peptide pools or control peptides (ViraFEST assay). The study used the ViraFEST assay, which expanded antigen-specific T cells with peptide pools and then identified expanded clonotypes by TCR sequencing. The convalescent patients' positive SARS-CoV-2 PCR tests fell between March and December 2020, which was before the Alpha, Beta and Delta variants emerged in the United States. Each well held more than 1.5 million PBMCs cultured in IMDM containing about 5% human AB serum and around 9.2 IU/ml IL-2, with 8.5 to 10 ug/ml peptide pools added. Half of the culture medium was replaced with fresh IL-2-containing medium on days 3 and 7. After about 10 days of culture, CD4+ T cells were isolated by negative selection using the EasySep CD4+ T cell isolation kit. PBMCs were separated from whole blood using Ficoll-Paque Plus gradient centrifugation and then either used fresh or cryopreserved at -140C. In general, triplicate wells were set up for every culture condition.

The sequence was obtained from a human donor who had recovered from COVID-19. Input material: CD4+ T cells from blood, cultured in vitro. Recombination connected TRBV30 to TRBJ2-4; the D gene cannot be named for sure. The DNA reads TGTGCCTGGAGTGGCACAAACAAAAACATTCAGTACTTC. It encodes CAWSGTNKNIQYF. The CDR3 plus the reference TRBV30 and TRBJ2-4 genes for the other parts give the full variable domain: SQTIHQWPATLVQPVGSPLSLECTVEGTSNPNLYWYRQAAGRGLQLLFYSVGIGQISSEVPQNLSASRPQDRQFILSSKKLLLSDSGFYLCAWSGTNKNIQYFGAGTRLSVL.